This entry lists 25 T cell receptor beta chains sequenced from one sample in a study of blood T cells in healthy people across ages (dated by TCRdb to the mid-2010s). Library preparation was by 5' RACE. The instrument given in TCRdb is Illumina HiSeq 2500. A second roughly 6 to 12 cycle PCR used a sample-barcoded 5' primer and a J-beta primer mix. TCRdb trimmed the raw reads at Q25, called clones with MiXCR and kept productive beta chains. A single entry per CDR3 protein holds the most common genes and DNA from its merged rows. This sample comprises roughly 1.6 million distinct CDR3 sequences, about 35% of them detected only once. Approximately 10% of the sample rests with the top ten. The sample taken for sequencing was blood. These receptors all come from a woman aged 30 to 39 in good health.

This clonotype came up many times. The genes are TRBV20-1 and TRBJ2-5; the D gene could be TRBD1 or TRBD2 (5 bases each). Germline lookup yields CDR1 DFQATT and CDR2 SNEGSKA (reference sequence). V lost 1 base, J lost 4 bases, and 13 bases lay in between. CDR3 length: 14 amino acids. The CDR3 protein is CSARGGGFGETQYF. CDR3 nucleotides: TGCAGTGCTAGAGGTGGGGGATTCGGAGAGACCCAGTACTTC.

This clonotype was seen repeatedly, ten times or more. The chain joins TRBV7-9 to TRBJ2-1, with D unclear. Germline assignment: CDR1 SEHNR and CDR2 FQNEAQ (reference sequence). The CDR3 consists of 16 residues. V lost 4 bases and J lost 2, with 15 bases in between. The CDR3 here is CASSSSLGNPYNEQFF. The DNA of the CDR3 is TGTGCCAGCAGCTCCTCTCTGGGGAATCCCTACAATGAGCAGTTCTTC. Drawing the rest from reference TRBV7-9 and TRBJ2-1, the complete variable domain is DTGVSQNPRHKITKRGQNVTFRCDPISEHNRLYWYRQTLGQGPEFLTYFQNEAQLEKSRLLSDRFSAERPKGSFSTLEIQRTEQGDSAMYLCASSSSLGNPYNEQFFGPGTRLTVL.

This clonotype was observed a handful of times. In nucleotides, the CDR3 is TGTGCCAGCAGCCAAGGACAGGGGAGAAATGAAAAACTGTTTTTT. The encoded protein is CASSQGQGRNEKLFF. The rearrangement uses TRBV7-9 and TRBJ1-4; 9 bases align to TRBD1. The CDR3 length is 15 residues. Germline V gene sequence: CDR1 SEHNR, CDR2 FQNEAQ (reference sequence). The V gene end was trimmed by 5 bases and the J gene end by 5 bases; junction bases not matched to a gene: 6.

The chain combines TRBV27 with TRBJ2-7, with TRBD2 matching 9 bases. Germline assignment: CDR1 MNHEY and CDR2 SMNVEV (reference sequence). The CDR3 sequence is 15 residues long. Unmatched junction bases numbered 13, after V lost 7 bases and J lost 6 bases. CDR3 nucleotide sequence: TGTGCCAGCACCAAGGGGACTAGCAGGAGGACCGAGCAGTACTTC. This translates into CASTKGTSRRTEQYF.

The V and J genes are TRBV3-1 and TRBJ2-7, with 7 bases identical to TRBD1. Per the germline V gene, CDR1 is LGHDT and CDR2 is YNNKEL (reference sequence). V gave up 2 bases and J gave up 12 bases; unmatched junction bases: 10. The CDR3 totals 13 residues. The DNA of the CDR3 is TGTGCCAGCAGCCAACCCCGGACAGGCCCTATGTACTTC. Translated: CASSQPRTGPMYF.

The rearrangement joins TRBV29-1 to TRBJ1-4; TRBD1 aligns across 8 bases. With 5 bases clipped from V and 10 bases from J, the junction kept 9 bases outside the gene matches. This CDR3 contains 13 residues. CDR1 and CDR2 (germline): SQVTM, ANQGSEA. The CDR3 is CSVIGRGQGKLFF. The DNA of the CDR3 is TGCAGCGTTATTGGCAGGGGGCAAGGAAAACTGTTTTTT.

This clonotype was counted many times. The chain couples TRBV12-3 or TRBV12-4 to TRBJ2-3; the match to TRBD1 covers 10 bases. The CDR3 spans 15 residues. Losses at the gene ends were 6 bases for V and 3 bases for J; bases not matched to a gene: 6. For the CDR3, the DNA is TGTGCCAGCAGAATTGGACAGGGGGGGACAGATACGCAGTATTTT. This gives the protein CASRIGQGGTDTQYF.

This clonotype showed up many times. CDR3 in amino acids: CASSHTGLGAYEQYF. The DNA of the CDR3 is TGTGCCAGCAGCCACACAGGGCTGGGGGCCTACGAGCAGTACTTC. V usage is TRBV7-9 and J usage is TRBJ2-7, with D maybe TRBD1 (6 bases). The V gene lost 5 bases and the J gene lost 2 bases, with 16 bases spanning the gap. Germline CDR1 and CDR2: SEHNR and FQNEAQ (reference sequence). The CDR3 is made up of 15 amino acids.

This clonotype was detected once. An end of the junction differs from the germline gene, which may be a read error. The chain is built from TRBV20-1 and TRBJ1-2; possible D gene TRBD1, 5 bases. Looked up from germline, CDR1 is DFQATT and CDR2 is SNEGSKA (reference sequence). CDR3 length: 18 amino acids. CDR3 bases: TGCAGTGCTAGAGATCGGTATAGGGGAAGACTCCCAGGATATGGCTACATCTTC. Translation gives CSARDRYRGRLPGYGYIF.

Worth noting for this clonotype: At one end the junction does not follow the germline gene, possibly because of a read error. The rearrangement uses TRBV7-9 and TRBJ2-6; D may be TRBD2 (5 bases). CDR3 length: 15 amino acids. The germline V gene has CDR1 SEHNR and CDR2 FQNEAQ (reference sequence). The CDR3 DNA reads TGTGCCGGCAGGCCCCTAGCACCCGGGGCCAACGTCCTGACTTTC. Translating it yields CAGRPLAPGANVLTF.

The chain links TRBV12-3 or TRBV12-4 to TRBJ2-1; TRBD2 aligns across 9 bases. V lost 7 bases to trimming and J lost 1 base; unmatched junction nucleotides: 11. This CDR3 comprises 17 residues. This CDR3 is CASNQGSGRRSYNEQFF. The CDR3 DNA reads TGTGCCAGCAACCAGGGAAGCGGGAGGCGTTCCTACAATGAGCAGTTCTTC.

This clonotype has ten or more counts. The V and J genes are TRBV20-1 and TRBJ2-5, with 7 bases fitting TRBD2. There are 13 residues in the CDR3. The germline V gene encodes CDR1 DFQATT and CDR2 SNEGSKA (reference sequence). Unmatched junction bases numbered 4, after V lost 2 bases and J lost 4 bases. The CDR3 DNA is TGCAGTGCTAGAACGGGGGGAGTAGAGACCCAGTACTTC. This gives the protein CSARTGGVETQYF.

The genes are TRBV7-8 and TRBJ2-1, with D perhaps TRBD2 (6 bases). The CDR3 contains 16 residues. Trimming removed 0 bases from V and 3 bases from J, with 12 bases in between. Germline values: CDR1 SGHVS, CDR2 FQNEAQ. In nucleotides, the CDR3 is TGTGCCAGCAGCTTAGCGGCGGGACCTAACTACAATGAGCAGTTCTTC. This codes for CASSLAAGPNYNEQFF.

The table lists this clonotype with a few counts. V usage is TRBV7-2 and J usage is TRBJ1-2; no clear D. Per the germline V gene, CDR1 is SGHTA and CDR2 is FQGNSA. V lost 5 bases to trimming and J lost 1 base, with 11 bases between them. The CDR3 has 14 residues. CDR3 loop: CASSRSANNYGYTF. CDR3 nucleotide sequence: TGTGCCAGCAGCCGGAGCGCAAATAACTATGGCTACACCTTC.

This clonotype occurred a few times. The CDR3 spells CASRSTSGSTNEQFF. The CDR3 DNA is TGCGCCAGCAGATCGACTAGCGGGAGTACCAATGAGCAGTTCTTC. This chain links TRBV4-1 with TRBJ2-1; 12 positions match TRBD2. CDR1 MGHRA and CDR2 YSYEKL come from the germline V gene. J was trimmed by 6 bases and V by 6 bases; bases with no gene match: 6. CDR3 length equals 15 residues.

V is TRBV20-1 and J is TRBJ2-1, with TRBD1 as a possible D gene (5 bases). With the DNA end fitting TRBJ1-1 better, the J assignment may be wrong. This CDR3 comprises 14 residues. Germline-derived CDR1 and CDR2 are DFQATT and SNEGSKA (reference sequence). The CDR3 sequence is CSARDDGGRTEAFF. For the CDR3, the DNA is TGCAGTGCTAGAGATGATGGGGGGAGGACTGAAGCTTTCTTT.

In nucleotides, the CDR3 is TGCAGTGCTAGCCGCCCTAGCGGGACGTACAATGAGCAGTTCTTC. It yields the protein CSASRPSGTYNEQFF. The genes are TRBV20-1 and TRBJ2-1, with TRBD2 matching over 9 bases. Germline V CDR1 and CDR2: DFQATT, SNEGSKA (reference sequence). This CDR3 has 15 residues. The V and J ends lost 3 bases and 4 bases, in that order; junction bases with no gene match: 7.

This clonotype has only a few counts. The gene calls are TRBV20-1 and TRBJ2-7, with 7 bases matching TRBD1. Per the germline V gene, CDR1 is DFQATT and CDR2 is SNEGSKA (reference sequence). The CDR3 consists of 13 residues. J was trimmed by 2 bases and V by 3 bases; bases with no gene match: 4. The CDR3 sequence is CSARRQGPYEQYF. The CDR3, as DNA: TGCAGTGCTAGGAGACAGGGCCCCTACGAGCAGTACTTC.

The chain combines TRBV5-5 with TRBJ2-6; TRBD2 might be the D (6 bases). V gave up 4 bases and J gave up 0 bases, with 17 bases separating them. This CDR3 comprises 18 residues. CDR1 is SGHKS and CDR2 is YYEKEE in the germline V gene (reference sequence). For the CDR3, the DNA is TGTGCCAGCAGCGGAAGCGCGGGGATCATCTCTGGGGCCAACGTCCTGACTTTC. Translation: CASSGSAGIISGANVLTF.

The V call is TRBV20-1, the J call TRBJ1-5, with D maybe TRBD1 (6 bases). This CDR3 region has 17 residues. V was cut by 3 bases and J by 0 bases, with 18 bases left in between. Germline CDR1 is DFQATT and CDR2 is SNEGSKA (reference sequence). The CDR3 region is CSASHTLTGFSNQPQHF. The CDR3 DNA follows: TGCAGTGCTAGCCATACTCTTACAGGGTTTAGCAATCAGCCCCAGCATTTT.

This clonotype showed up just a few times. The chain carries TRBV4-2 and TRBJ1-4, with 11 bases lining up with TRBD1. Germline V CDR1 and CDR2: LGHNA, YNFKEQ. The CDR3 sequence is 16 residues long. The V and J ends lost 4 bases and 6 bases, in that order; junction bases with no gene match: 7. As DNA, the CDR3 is TGTGCCAGCAGCCTCCGGACAGGGGGCCTTGATGAAAAACTGTTTTTT. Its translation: CASSLRTGGLDEKLFF.

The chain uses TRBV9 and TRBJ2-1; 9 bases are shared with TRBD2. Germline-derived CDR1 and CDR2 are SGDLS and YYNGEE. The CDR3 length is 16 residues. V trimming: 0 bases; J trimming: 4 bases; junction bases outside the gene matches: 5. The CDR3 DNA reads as TGTGCCAGCAGCGTAGGTGGCGGGGGGGCTTACAATGAGCAGTTCTTC. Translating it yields CASSVGGGGAYNEQFF. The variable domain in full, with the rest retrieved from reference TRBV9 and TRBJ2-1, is DSGVTQTPKHLITATGQRVTLRCSPRSGDLSVYWYQQSLDQGLQFLIQYYNGEERAKGNILERFSAQQFPDLHSELNLSSLELGDSALYFCASSVGGGGAYNEQFFGPGTRLTVL.

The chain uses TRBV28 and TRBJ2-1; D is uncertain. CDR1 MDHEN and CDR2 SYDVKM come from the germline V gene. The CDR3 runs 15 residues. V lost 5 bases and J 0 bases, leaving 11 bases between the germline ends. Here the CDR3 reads CASSQTESSYNEQFF. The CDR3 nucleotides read TGTGCCAGCAGTCAAACGGAAAGCTCCTACAATGAGCAGTTCTTC. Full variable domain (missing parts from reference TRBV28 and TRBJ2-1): DVKVTQSSRYLVKRTGEKVFLECVQDMDHENMFWYRQDPGLGLRLIYFSYDVKMKEKGDIPEGYSVSREKKERFSLILESASTNQTSMYLCASSQTESSYNEQFFGPGTRLTVL.

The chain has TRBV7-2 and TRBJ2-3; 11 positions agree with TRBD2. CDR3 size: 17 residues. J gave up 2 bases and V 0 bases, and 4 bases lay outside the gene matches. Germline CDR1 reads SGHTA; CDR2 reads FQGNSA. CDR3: CASSLAPSGGTTDTQYF. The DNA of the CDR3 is TGTGCCAGCAGCTTAGCGCCTAGCGGGGGGACCACAGATACGCAGTATTTT.

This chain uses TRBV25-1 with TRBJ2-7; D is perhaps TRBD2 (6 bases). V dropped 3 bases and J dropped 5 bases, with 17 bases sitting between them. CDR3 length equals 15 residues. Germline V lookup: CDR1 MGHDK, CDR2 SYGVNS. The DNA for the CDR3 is TGTGCCAGCAGTGATCTTCATAGGGGCGGGGACGAGCAGTACTTC. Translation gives CASSDLHRGGDEQYF.